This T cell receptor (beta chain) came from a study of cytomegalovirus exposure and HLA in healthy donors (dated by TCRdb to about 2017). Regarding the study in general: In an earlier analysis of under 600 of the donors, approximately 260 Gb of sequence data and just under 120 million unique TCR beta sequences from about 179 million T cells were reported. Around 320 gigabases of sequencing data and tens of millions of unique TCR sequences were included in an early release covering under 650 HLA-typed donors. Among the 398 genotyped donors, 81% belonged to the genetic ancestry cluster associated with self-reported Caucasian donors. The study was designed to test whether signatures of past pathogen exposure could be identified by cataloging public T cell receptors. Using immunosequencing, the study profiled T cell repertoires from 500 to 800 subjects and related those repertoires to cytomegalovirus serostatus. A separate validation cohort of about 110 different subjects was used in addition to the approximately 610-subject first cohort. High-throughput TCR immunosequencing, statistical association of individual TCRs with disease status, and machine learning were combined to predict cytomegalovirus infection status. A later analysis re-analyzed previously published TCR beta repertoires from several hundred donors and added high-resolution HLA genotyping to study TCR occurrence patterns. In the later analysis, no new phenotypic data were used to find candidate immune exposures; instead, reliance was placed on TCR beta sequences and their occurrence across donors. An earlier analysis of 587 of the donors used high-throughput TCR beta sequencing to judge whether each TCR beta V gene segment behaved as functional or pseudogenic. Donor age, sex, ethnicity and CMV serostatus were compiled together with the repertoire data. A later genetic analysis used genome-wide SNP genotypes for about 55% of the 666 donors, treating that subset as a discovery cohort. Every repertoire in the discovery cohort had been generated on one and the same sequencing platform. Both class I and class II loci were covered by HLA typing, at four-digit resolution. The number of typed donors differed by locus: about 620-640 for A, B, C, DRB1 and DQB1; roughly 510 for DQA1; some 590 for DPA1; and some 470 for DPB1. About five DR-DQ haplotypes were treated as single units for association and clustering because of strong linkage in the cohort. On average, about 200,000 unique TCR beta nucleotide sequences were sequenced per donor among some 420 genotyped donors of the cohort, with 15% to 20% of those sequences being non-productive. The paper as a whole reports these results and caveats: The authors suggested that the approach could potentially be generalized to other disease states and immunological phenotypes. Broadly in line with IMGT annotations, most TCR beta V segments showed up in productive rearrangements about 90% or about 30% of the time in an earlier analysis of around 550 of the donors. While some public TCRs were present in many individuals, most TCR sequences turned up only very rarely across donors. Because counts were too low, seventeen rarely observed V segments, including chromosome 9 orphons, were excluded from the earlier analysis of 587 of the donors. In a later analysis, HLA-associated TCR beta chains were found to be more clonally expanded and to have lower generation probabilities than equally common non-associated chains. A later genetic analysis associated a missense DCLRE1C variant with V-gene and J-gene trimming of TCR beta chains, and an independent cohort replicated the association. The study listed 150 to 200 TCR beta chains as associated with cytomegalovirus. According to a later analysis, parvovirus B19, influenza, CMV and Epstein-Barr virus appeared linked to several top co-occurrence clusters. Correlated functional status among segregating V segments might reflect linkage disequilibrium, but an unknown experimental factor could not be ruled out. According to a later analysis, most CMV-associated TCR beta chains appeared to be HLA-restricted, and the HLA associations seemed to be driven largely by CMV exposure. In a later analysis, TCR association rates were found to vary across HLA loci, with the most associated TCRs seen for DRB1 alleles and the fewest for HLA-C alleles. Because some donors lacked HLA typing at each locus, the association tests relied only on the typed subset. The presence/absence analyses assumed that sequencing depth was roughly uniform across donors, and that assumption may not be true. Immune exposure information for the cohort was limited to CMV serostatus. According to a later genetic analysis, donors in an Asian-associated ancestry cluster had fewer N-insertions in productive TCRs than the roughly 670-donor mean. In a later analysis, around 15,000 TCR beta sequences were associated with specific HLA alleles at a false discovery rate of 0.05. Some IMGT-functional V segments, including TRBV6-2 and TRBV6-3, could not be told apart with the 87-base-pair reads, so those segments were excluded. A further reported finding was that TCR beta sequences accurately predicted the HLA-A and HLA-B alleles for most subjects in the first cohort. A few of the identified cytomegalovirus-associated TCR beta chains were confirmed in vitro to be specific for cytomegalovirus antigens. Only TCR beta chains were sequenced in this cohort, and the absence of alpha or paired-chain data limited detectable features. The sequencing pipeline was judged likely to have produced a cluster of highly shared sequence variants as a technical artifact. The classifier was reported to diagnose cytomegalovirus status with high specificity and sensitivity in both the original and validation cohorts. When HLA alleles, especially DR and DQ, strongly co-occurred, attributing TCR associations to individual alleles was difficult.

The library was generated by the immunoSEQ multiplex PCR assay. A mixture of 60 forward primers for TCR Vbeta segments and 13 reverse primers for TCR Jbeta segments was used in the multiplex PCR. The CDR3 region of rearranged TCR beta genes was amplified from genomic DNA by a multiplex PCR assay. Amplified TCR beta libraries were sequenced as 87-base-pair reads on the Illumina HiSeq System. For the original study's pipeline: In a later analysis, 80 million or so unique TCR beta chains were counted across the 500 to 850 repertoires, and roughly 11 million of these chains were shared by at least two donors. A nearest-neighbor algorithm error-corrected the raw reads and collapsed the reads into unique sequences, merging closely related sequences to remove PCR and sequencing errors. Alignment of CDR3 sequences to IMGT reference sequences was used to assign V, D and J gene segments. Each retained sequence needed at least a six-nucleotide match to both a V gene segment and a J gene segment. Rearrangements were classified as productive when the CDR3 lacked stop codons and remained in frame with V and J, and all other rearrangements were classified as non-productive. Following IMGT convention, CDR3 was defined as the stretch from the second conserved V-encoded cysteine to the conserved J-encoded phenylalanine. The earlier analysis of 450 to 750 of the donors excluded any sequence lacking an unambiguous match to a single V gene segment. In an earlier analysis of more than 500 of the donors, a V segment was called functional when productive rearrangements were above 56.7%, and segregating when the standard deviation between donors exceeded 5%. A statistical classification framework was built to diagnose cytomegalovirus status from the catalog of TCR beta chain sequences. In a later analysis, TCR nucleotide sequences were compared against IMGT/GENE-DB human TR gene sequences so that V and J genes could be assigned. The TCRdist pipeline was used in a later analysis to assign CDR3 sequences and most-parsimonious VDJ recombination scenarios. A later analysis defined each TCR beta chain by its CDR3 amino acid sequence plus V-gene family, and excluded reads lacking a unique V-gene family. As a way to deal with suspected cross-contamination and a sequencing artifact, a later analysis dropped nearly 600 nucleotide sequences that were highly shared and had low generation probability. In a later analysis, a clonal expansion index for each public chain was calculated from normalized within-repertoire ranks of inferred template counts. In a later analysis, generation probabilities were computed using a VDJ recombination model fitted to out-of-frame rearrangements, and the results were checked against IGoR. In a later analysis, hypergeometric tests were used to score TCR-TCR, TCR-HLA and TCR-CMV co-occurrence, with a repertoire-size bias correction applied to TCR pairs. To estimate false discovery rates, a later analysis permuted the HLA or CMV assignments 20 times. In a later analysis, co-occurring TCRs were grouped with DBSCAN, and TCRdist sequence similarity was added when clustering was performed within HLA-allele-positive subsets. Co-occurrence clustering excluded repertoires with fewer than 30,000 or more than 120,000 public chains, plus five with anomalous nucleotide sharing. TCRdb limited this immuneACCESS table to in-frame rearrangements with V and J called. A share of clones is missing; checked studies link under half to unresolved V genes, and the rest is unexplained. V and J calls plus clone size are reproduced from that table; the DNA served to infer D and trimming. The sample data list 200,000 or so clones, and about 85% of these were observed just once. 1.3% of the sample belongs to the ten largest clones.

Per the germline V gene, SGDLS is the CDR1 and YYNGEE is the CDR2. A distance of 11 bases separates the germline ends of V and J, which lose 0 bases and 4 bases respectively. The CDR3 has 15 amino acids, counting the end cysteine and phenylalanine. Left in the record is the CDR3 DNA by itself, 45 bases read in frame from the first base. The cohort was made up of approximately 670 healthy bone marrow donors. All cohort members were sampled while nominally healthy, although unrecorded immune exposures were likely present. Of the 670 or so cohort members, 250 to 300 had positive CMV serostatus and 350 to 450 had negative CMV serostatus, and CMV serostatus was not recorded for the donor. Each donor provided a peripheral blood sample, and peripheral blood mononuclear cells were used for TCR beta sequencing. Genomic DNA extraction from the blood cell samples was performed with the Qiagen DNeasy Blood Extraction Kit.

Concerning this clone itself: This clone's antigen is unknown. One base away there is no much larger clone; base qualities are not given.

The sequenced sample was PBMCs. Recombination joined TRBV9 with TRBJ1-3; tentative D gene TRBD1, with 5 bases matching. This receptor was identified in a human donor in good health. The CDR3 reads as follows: CASSVDLRGGNTIYF. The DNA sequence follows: TGTGCCAGCAGCGTAGATCTTCGGGGGGGAAACACCATATATTTT.